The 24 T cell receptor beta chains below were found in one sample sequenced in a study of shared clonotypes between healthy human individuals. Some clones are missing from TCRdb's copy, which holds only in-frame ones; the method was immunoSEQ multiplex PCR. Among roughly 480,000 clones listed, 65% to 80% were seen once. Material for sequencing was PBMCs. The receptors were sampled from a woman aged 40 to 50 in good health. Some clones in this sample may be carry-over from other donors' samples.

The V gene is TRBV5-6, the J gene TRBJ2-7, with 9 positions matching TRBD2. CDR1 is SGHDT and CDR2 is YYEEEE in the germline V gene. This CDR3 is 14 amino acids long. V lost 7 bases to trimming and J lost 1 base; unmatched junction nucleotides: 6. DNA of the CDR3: TGTGCCAGCGAATTGGCGGGAGGGTCCTACGAGCAGTACTTC. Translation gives CASELAGGSYEQYF.

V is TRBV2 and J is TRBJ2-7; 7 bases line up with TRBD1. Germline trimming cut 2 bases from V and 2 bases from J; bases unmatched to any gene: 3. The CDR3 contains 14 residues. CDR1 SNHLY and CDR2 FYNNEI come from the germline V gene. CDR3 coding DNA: TGTGCCAGCAGTGAACAGGGGGACACCTACGAGCAGTACTTC. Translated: CASSEQGDTYEQYF.

The CDR3 spells CASSTVPGQLNEKLFF. CDR3 coding DNA: TGTGCCAGCAGCACAGTCCCGGGACAGCTTAATGAAAAACTGTTTTTT. The chain couples TRBV11-2 to TRBJ1-4; 7 positions agree with TRBD1. Germline CDR1 SGHAT, CDR2 FQNNGV. The CDR3 contains 16 residues. J lost 4 bases, V lost 5 bases, and 10 bases had no gene match.

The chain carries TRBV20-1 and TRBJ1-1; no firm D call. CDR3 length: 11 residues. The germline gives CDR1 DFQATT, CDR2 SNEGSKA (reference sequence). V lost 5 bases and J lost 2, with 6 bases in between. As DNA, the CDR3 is TGCAGTGCTGGTTTTAACACTGAAGCTTTCTTT. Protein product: CSAGFNTEAFF.

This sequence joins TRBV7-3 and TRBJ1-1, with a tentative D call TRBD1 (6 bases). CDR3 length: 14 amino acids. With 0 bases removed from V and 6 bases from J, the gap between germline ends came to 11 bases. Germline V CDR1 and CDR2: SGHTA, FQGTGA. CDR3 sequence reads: CASSLTPGQSEAFF. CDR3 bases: TGTGCCAGCAGCTTAACCCCCGGACAGTCTGAAGCTTTCTTT.

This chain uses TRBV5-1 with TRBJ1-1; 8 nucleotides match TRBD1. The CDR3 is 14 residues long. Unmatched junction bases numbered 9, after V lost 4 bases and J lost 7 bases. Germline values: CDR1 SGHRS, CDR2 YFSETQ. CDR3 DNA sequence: TGCGCCAGCAGCGGAGGACAGGGTTTGGGTGAAGCTTTCTTT. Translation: CASSGGQGLGEAFF.

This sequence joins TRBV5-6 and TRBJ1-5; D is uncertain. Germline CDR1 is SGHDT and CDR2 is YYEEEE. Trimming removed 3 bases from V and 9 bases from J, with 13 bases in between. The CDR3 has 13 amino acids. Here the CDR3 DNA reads TGTGCCAGCAGCTCCGGACGGGTATCGCCCCAGCATTTT. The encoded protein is CASSSGRVSPQHF.

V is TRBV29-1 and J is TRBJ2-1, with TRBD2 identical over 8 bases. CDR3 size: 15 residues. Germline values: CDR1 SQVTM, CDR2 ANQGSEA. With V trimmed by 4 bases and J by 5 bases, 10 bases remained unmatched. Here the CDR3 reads CSVGGAGAPHNEQFF. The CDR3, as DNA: TGCAGCGTTGGTGGAGCGGGAGCCCCTCACAATGAGCAGTTCTTC.

The CDR3 nucleotides are TGTGCCAGCCGGGGGCTATATAGCAATCAGCCCCAGCATTTT. This encodes CASRGLYSNQPQHF. The V gene is TRBV19, the J gene TRBJ1-5; D perhaps matches TRBD1 (6 bases). Trimming cost V 9 bases and J 0 bases, with 12 bases left between them. CDR1 LNHDA and CDR2 SQIVND come from the germline V gene (reference sequence). CDR3 length: 14 amino acids.

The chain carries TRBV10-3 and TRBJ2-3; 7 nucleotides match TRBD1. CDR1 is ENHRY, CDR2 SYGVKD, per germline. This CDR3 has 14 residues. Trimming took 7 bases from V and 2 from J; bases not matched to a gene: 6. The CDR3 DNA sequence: TGTGCCATCACCATACAGGGGACCACAGATACGCAGTATTTT. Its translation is CAITIQGTTDTQYF.

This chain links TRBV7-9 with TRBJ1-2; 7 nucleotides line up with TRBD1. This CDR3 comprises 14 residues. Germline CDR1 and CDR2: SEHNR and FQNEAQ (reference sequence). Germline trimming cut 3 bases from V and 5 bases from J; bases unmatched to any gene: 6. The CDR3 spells CASSFPTGTYGYTF. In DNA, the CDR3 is TGTGCCAGCAGCTTCCCGACAGGGACTTATGGCTACACCTTC. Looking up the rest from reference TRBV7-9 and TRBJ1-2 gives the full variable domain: DTGVSQNPRHKITKRGQNVTFRCDPISEHNRLYWYRQTLGQGPEFLTYFQNEAQLEKSRLLSDRFSAERPKGSFSTLEIQRTEQGDSAMYLCASSFPTGTYGYTFGSGTRLTVV.

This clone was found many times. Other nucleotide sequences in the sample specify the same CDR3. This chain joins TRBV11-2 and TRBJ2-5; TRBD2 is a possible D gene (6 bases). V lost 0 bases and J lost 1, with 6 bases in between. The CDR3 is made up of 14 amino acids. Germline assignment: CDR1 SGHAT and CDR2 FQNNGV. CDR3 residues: CASSLERGQETQYF. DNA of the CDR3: TGTGCCAGCAGCTTAGAGCGGGGCCAAGAGACCCAGTACTTC.

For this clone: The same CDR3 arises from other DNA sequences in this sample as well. The DNA of the CDR3 is TGCAGCGTTACGGGGGCGACTGAAGCTTTCTTT. Translated: CSVTGATEAFF. V and J are TRBV29-1 and TRBJ1-1, with a weak D call TRBD1 (6 bases). V was trimmed by 5 bases and J by 5 bases, leaving 9 bases between them. Per germline, CDR1 SQVTM and CDR2 ANQGSEA. This CDR3 is 11 amino acids long.

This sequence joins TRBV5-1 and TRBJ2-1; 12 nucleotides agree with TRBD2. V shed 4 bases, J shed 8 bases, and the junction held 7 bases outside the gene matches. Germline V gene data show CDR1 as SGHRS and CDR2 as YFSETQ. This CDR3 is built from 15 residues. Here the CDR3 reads CASSRTSGTWDEQFF. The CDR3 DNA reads TGCGCCAGCAGCCGGACTAGCGGGACGTGGGATGAGCAGTTCTTC.

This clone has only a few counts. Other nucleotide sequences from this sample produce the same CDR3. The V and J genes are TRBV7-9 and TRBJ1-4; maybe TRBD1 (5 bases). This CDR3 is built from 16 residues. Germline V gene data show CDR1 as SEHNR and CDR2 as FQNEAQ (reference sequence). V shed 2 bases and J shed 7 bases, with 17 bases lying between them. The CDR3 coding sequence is TGTGCCAGCAGCTTATCCCGGACAAACGGGGGTGAAAAACTGTTTTTT. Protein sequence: CASSLSRTNGGEKLFF.

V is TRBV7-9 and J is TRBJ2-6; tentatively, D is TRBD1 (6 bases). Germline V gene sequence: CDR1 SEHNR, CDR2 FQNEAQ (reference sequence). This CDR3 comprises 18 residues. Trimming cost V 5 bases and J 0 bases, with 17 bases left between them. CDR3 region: CASSPYRTDSSGANVLTF. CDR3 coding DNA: TGTGCCAGCAGCCCATACCGGACAGACTCCTCTGGGGCCAACGTCCTGACTTTC. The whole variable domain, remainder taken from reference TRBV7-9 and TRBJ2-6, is DTGVSQNPRHKITKRGQNVTFRCDPISEHNRLYWYRQTLGQGPEFLTYFQNEAQLEKSRLLSDRFSAERPKGSFSTLEIQRTEQGDSAMYLCASSPYRTDSSGANVLTFGAGSRLTVL.

The CDR3 sequence is CASSPGTGTTGELFF. In DNA, the CDR3 is TGTGCCAGTAGTCCGGGGACAGGGACCACCGGGGAGCTGTTTTTT. The chain joins TRBV19 to TRBJ2-2; 9 positions agree with TRBD1. The CDR3 contains 15 residues. J was trimmed by 4 bases and V by 5 bases; bases with no gene match: 5. Germline CDR1 LNHDA, CDR2 SQIVND (reference sequence).

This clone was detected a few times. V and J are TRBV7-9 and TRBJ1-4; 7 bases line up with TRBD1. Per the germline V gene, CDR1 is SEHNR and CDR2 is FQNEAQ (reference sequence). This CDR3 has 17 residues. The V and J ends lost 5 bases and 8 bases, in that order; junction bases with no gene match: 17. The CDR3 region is CASSARQGLIVREKLFF. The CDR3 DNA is TGTGCCAGCAGCGCACGACAGGGTCTGATAGTCAGGGAAAAACTGTTTTTT.

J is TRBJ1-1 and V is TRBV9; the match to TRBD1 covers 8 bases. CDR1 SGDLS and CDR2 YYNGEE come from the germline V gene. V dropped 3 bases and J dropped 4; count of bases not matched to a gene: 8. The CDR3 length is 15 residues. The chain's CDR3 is CASSARQGRSTEAFF. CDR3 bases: TGTGCCAGCAGCGCTCGACAGGGGAGAAGCACTGAAGCTTTCTTT.

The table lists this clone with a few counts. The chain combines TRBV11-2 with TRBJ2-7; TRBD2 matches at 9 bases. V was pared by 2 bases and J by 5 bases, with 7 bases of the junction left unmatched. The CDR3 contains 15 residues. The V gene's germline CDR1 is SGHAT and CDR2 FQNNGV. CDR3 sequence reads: CASSLSHSGRDEQYF. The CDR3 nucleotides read TGTGCCAGCAGCTTATCCCATAGCGGGAGAGACGAGCAGTACTTC. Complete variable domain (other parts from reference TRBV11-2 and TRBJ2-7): EAGVAQSPRYKIIEKRQSVAFWCNPISGHATLYWYQQILGQGPKLLIQFQNNGVVDDSQLPKDRFSAERLKGVDSTLKIQPAKLEDSAVYLCASSLSHSGRDEQYFGPGTRLTVT.

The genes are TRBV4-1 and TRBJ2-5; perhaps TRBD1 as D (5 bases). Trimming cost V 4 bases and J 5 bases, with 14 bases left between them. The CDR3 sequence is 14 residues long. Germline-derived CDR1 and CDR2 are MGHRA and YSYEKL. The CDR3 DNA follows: TGCGCCAGCAGCCCAGGACACCGGTTGGAGACCCAGTACTTC. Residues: CASSPGHRLETQYF.

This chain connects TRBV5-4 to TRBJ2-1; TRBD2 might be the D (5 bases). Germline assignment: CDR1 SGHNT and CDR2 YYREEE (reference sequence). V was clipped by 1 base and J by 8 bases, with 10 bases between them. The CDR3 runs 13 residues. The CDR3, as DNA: TGTGCCAGCAGCTTGATGGGAGTCTATGAGCAGTTCTTC. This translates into CASSLMGVYEQFF.

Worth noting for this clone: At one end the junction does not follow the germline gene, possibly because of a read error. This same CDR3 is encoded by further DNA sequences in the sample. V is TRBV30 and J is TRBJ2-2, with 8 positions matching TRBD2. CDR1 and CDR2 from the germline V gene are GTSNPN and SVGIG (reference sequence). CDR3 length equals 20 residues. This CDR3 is CAWTMRGKLAEPLNTGELFF. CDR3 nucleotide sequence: TGTGCCTGGACCATGCGGGGGAAACTAGCGGAGCCGCTGAACACAGGGGAGCTGTTTTTT.

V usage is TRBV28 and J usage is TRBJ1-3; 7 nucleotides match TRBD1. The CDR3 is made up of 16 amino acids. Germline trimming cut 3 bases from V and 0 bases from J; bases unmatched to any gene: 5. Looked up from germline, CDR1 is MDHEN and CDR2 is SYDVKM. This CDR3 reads CASSFRKGASGNTIYF. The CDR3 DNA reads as TGTGCCAGCAGTTTTAGAAAGGGGGCCTCTGGAAACACCATATATTTT.